This T cell receptor (beta chain) originates from a study of control samples from healthy donors and cancer patients. Some clones are missing from TCRdb's copy, which holds only in-frame ones; the method was immunoSEQ multiplex PCR. This table has 150,000 to 200,000 clones, approximately 94% appearing once. This clone was seen a single time. The V and J ends lost 7 bases and 3 bases respectively, with 12 bases between them. Germline-derived CDR1 and CDR2 are KGHDR and SFDVKD. The CDR3 consists of 14 residues. The clonotype was recovered from a woman aged 18-29 years in good health. The J gene is TRBJ1-3, the V gene TRBV24-1, with D unresolved. Sequenced: blood. CDR3 DNA sequence: TGTGCCACCAGCACATGGAGGTGTGGAAACACCATATATTTT. Its translation: CATSTWRCGNTIYF.